This T cell receptor beta chain was profiled in a study of monozygotic twins with inflammatory bowel disease. TCRdb re-called the 5' RACE reads and gives one entry per CDR3 protein, without DNA. The sample features fewer than 550,000 distinct CDR3 sequences, with about 2.3% in its top ten. For this clonotype: Its antigen is undetermined.

Per the germline V gene, CDR1 is LNHDA and CDR2 is SQIVND (reference sequence). This CDR3 has 18 residues. Findings and limits, study-wide: No discrimination was achieved between different T cell subtypes. Especially where disease activity was present, IBD patients had fewer clonotypes in common with others than healthy twins did. Extra variability in the repertoires of patients may have come from differing immunosuppressive treatments.

This clonotype was obtained from a human donor with ulcerative colitis or Crohn's disease, or a healthy co-twin of an affected twin (not recorded which). Material: blood. The chain combines TRBV19 with TRBJ2-6; TCRdb lists TRBD1, though no DNA is available to test this call. CDR3 loop: CASSHNRPVGSGANVLTF. Filled out from reference TRBV19 and TRBJ2-6, the complete variable domain reads DGGITQSPKYLFRKEGQNVTLSCEQNLNHDAMYWYRQDPGQGLRLIYYSQIVNDFQKGDIAEGYSVSREKKESFPLTVTSAQKNPTAFYLCASSHNRPVGSGANVLTFGAGSRLTVL.